This paragraph reports one TCR beta chain. This entry comes from a study of T cells in Graves' hyperthyroidism and ophthalmopathy. Amplified TCR beta CDR3 regions derived from RNA transcripts. An initial round of RT-PCR targeting the TCR CDR3 relied on the HTBI primer set. Using its own MiXCR run on the multiplex PCR reads, TCRdb lists one record per CDR3 protein. In the table there are roughly 660,000 distinct CDR3 sequences, around 15% of which are singletons. The V gene's germline CDR1 is DFQATT and CDR2 SNEGSKA (reference sequence). The CDR3 spans 12 residues. Disease duration under 2 months; hyperthyroidism patients were aged 18 to 65.

The sequence was obtained from a man aged 50-60 years with Graves' hyperthyroidism. V is TRBV20-1 and J is TRBJ1-1; possibly TRBD1 for D (5 bases). Sequencing used blood. The CDR3 coding sequence is TGCAGGTTCCCCCGGGACAACACTGAAGCTTTCTTT. It encodes CRFPRDNTEAFF.